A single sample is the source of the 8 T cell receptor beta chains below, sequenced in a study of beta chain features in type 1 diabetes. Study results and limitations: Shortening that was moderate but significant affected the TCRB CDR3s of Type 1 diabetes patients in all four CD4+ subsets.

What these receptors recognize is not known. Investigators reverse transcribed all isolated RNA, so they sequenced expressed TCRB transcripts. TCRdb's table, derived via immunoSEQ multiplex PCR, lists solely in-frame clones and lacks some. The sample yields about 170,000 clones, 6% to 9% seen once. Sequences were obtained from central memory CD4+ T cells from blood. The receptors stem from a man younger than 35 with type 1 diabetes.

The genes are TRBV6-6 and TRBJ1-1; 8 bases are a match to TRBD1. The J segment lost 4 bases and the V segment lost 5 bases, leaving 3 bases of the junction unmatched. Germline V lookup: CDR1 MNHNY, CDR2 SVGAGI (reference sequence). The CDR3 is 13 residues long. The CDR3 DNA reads TGTGCCAGCAGTGTAACAGGGGGCACTGAAGCTTTCTTT. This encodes CASSVTGGTEAFF.

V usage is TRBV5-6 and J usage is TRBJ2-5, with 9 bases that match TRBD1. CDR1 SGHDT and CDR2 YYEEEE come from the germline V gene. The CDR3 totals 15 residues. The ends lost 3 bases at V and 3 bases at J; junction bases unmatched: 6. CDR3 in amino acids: CASSSNRQGEETQYF. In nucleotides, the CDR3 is TGTGCCAGCAGCTCCAACCGACAGGGGGAAGAGACCCAGTACTTC.

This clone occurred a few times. This CDR3 is CASSSGLNQPQHF. The CDR3 DNA is TGTGCCAGCAGTTCGGGATTGAATCAGCCCCAGCATTTT. V and J are TRBV28 and TRBJ1-5; D gene ambiguous. V dropped 4 bases and J dropped 4 bases, with 8 bases sitting between them. This CDR3 has 13 residues. The V gene's germline CDR1 is MDHEN and CDR2 SYDVKM.

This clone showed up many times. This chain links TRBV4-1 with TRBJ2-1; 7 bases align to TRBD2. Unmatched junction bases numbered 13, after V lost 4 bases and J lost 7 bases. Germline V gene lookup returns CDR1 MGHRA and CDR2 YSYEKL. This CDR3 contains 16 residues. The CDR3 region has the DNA TGCGCCAGCAGCCTTTTAGCGGGTTCGAATAGGAATGAGCAGTTCTTC. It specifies CASSLLAGSNRNEQFF.

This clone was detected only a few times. In nucleotides, the CDR3 is TGCGCCAGCAGGGTAGCGGGAGCTGCAGATACGCAGTATTTT. Translation gives CASRVAGAADTQYF. The rearrangement joins TRBV5-1 to TRBJ2-3, with 9 nucleotides matching TRBD2. With V trimmed by 5 bases and J by 4 bases, 5 bases remained unmatched. The CDR3 spans 14 residues. CDR1 is SGHRS, CDR2 YFSETQ, per germline.

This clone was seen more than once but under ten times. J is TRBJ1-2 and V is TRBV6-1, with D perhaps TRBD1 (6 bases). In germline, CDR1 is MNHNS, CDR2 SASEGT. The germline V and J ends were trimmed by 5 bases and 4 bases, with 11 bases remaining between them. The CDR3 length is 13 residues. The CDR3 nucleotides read TGTGCCAGCAGTTATACAGGGACCTATGGCTACACCTTC. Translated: CASSYTGTYGYTF.

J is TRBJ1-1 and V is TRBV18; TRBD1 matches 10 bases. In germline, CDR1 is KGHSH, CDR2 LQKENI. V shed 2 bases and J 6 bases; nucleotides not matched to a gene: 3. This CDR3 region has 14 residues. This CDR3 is CASSPGTGESEAFF. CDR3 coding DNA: TGTGCCAGCTCACCAGGGACAGGGGAATCTGAAGCTTTCTTT. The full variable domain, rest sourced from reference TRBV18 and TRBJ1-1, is NAGVMQNPRHLVRRRGQEARLRCSPMKGHSHVYWYRQLPEEGLKFMVYLQKENIIDESGMPKERFSAEFPKEGPSILRIQQVVRGDSAAYFCASSPGTGESEAFFGQGTRLTVV.

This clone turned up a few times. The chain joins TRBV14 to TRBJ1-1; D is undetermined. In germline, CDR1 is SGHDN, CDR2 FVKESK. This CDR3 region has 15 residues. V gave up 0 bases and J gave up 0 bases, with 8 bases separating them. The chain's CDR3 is CASSQEAGLNTEAFF. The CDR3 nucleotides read TGTGCCAGCAGCCAAGAGGCGGGTTTGAACACTGAAGCTTTCTTT.